Listed here is a single T cell receptor beta chain. The target antigen is unknown. TCRdb used MiXCR to call clones anew from the PCR reads. Seen here are roughly 15,000 clones, about 26% observed once, and the top ten hold roughly 22%. In germline, CDR1 is SGHAT, CDR2 FQNNGV. V was shortened by 1 base and J by 5 bases, with 23 bases between the two germline ends. The CDR3 covers 18 residues. Every patient underwent thyroid surgery untreated. The record originates from a study of metastatic and nonmetastatic thyroid tumors. Study-level points and caveats: Across blood and tumor, TCR beta diversity in malignant thyroid tumors was reportedly significantly higher than in benign nodules.

The sequence was collected from a female donor with papillary thyroid cancer or a benign thyroid nodule (not recorded which). Some clones in this sample may be carry-over from other donors' samples. The chain recombines TRBV11-2 with TRBJ2-5; D is ambiguous. The sequencing input was tumor tissue. This chain's CDR3 is CASSLGVRGRARAETQYF. The CDR3 nucleotides are TGTGCCAGCAGCTTAGGAGTCCGCGGTAGGGCTAGAGCGGAGACCCAGTACTTC. The full variable domain, completed using reference TRBV11-2 and TRBJ2-5, is EAGVAQSPRYKIIEKRQSVAFWCNPISGHATLYWYQQILGQGPKLLIQFQNNGVVDDSQLPKDRFSAERLKGVDSTLKIQPAKLEDSAVYLCASSLGVRGRARAETQYFGPGTRLLVL.